One sample yielded the 27 T cell receptor beta chains listed below, sequenced in a study of PD-1 blockade in classical Hodgkin lymphoma (dated by TCRdb to the early 2020s). This sample's time point label indicates: cycle 4 day 1 (C4D1), after less than seven weeks of nivolumab. Relapse after autologous stem cell transplantation had occurred in all trial patients, and cohorts A, B and C were distinguished by prior brentuximab vedotin exposure. The receptor library was made with the immunoSEQ multiplex PCR assay. TCRdb mirrors the immuneACCESS table, restricted to in-frame sequences. Some clones are absent from its copies; in checked studies, under half trace to an unresolved V gene, and the reason for the others is unknown. The sample records tens of thousands of clones, more than 70% of which are singletons. The top ten hold over 35% of the sample. The specimen comprised peripheral blood mononuclear cells (PBMCs), sampled before the fourth cycle of nivolumab. These receptors originate from a human donor with classical Hodgkin lymphoma.

The chain employs TRBV7-9 and TRBJ1-5; 7 nucleotides match TRBD1. The CDR3 has 17 amino acids. Germline V gene data show CDR1 as SEHNR and CDR2 as FQNEAQ (reference sequence). The V and J ends lost 5 bases and 7 bases, in that order; junction bases with no gene match: 17. CDR3 DNA: TGTGCCAGCAGCCCCAGGGGGGGGTCCCCGCTCGGGCAGCCCCAGCATTTT. Protein product: CASSPRGGSPLGQPQHF.

CDR3 in DNA: TGTGCCTCTGGAGAAGGCCGCCTCAGACATGGCTACACCTTC. Translating it yields CASGEGRLRHGYTF. This chain connects TRBV10-3 to TRBJ1-2, with D hard to call. The CDR3 totals 14 residues. Trimming stripped 11 bases from V and 6 bases from J, with 22 bases between. CDR1 and CDR2 (germline): ENHRY, SYGVKD.

J is TRBJ1-1 and V is TRBV6-1; D gene ambiguous. The ends were cut back, 6 bases at V and 0 bases at J, with 11 bases in the middle. The CDR3 loop spans 14 amino acids. Germline V gives CDR1 MNHNS, CDR2 SASEGT. The CDR3 DNA sequence: TGTGCCAGCAGGTGGCCCGGCATGAACACTGAAGCTTTCTTT. Translation gives CASRWPGMNTEAFF.

This chain uses TRBV7-3 with TRBJ2-6, with unresolved D. Deletions cut 5 bases from V and 4 bases from J, with 6 bases between. This CDR3 spans 13 amino acids. Per germline, CDR1 SGHTA and CDR2 FQGTGA. DNA of the CDR3: TGTGCCAGCAGCCCCCAGGGGGCCAACGTCCTGACTTTC. It specifies CASSPQGANVLTF. Drawing the rest from reference TRBV7-3 and TRBJ2-6, the complete variable domain is GAGVSQTPSNKVTEKGKYVELRCDPISGHTALYWYRQSLGQGPEFLIYFQGTGAADDSGLPNDRFFAVRPEGSVSTLKIQRTERGDSAVYLCASSPQGANVLTFGAGSRLTVL.

A note on this clone: At the DNA level, this CDR3 is encoded by other sequences in the same sample as well. V gene TRBV30 combines with J gene TRBJ1-3; a weak D match, TRBD1 (5 bases). Germline V gene sequence: CDR1 GTSNPN, CDR2 SVGIG (reference sequence). V was trimmed by 5 bases and J by 0 bases, leaving 11 bases between them. The CDR3 extends over 14 amino acids. CDR3 residues: CAWSVGGSGNTIYF. CDR3 coding DNA: TGTGCCTGGTCCGTGGGGGGCTCTGGAAACACCATATATTTT. Supplemented by reference TRBV30 and TRBJ1-3, the full variable domain reads SQTIHQWPATLVQPVGSPLSLECTVEGTSNPNLYWYRQAAGRGLQLLFYSVGIGQISSEVPQNLSASRPQDRQFILSSKKLLLSDSGFYLCAWSVGGSGNTIYFGEGSWLTVV.

This clone was counted only a few times. The chain recombines TRBV30 with TRBJ1-2, with 9 bases that match TRBD1. CDR3 length: 9 amino acids. V shed 5 bases, J shed 13 bases, and the junction held 2 bases outside the gene matches. Looked up from germline, CDR1 is GTSNPN and CDR2 is SVGIG (reference sequence). The CDR3 is CAWGTGPTF. The CDR3 DNA reads TGTGCCTGGGGGACAGGGCCCACCTTC.

This chain links TRBV19 with TRBJ2-3; a possible D gene is TRBD2 (6 bases). CDR3 length equals 16 residues. Germline V gives CDR1 LNHDA, CDR2 SQIVND (reference sequence). V was pared by 7 bases and J by 5 bases, with 22 bases between. The DNA of the CDR3 is TGTGCCAGTATTGCTTCCGGGGGACTGGGGGGAGATACGCAGTATTTT. Its protein is CASIASGGLGGDTQYF.

The V gene is TRBV6-6, the J gene TRBJ1-1; D not resolved. This CDR3 is built from 14 residues. The germline V gene has CDR1 MNHNY and CDR2 SVGAGI (reference sequence). V gave up 7 bases and J gave up 2 bases, with 14 bases separating them. CDR3 sequence (DNA): TGTGCCAGCAAGGCCACAAGGCAAAACACTGAAGCTTTCTTT. It codes for CASKATRQNTEAFF.

In this sample, this clone turned up once. The chain links TRBV2 to TRBJ2-7; D uncertain. CDR1 and CDR2 from the germline V gene are SNHLY and FYNNEI. The CDR3 totals 15 residues. Trimming stripped 5 bases from V and 2 bases from J, with 16 bases between. CDR3 protein: CASSFPKAPTYEQYF. CDR3 coding DNA: TGTGCCAGCAGTTTTCCTAAGGCACCGACCTACGAGCAGTACTTC.

This chain joins TRBV5-1 and TRBJ1-5; TRBD1 aligns across 9 bases. This CDR3 contains 15 residues. Per the germline V gene, CDR1 is SGHRS and CDR2 is YFSETQ. The junction had 6 bases not matched to a gene; V was cut back by 4 bases and J by 4 bases. CDR3 sequence reads: CASSMNGQGNQPQHF. The DNA for the CDR3 is TGCGCCAGCAGCATGAACGGACAGGGGAATCAGCCCCAGCATTTT.

This chain links TRBV6-5 with TRBJ1-3, with D perhaps TRBD1 (5 bases). Between the trimmed V and J ends, which lost 4 bases and 4 bases, there was a span of 17 bases. The CDR3 totals 16 residues. Germline loops: CDR1 MNHEY, CDR2 SVGAGI. The CDR3 protein is CASSFGRVASGNTIYF. Written as DNA, the CDR3 is TGTGCCAGCAGTTTCGGCAGGGTCGCTTCCGGAAACACCATATATTTT.

The chain recombines TRBV28 with TRBJ2-7; 9 bases line up with TRBD1. V trimming: 7 bases; J trimming: 5 bases; junction bases outside the gene matches: 12. This CDR3 is 15 amino acids long. CDR1 MDHEN and CDR2 SYDVKM come from the germline V gene. CDR3: CASNLPGQGPHEQYF. The CDR3 coding sequence is TGTGCCAGCAACCTGCCGGGACAGGGACCCCACGAGCAGTACTTC.

The rearrangement joins TRBV5-1 to TRBJ1-1, with D hard to call. Trimming pared 4 bases from V and 9 bases from J, leaving 13 bases between. The CDR3 is 12 amino acids. Germline CDR1 and CDR2: SGHRS and YFSETQ. CDR3 amino acids: CASSHDRGQAFF. The CDR3 coding sequence is TGCGCCAGCAGCCACGATAGAGGGCAAGCTTTCTTT.

This clone was observed a few times. The rearrangement uses TRBV10-1 and TRBJ1-5; TRBD1 might be the D (6 bases). This CDR3 is 17 amino acids long. Germline V gene lookup returns CDR1 WNHNN and CDR2 SYGVQD (reference sequence). Trimming left V 7 bases short and J 3 bases short, with 22 bases between. CDR3 region: CASTRNPGTPNNQPQHF. CDR3 coding DNA: TGCGCCAGCACTCGAAACCCCGGGACACCTAACAATCAGCCCCAGCATTTT.

The rearrangement uses TRBV29-1 and TRBJ2-5; perhaps D is TRBD1 or TRBD2 (7 bases each). Deletions cut 4 bases from V and 6 bases from J, with 12 bases between. CDR1 and CDR2 (germline): SQVTM, ANQGSEA. This CDR3 is built from 12 residues. This CDR3 is CSVGDSGKTQYF. The DNA for the CDR3 is TGCAGCGTTGGGGACAGCGGGAAGACCCAGTACTTC.

The chain couples TRBV6-6 to TRBJ2-1, with 7 nucleotides matching TRBD1. Germline loops: CDR1 MNHNY, CDR2 SVGAGI (reference sequence). The CDR3 consists of 15 residues. After removal of 5 bases from V and 5 bases from J, the junction contained 9 bases not matched to a gene. The CDR3 region is CASSKTGTANNEQFF. CDR3 bases: TGTGCCAGCAGTAAAACCGGGACAGCTAACAATGAGCAGTTCTTC.

This clone is classed as medium-sized. V usage is TRBV5-8 and J usage is TRBJ2-3, with 10 bases fitting TRBD2. This CDR3 has 16 amino acids. CDR1 SGHTS and CDR2 YDEGEE come from the germline V gene. V trimming: 0 bases; J trimming: 2 bases; junction bases outside the gene matches: 3. CDR3 bases: TGTGCCAGCAGCTTGGGGCTAGCGGGGGCCACAGATACGCAGTATTTT. This sequence encodes CASSLGLAGATDTQYF.

This clone came up a few times. The chain employs TRBV19 and TRBJ1-1; D gene ambiguous. The CDR3 is 13 amino acids. The germline V gene has CDR1 LNHDA and CDR2 SQIVND (reference sequence). The germline V and J ends were trimmed by 9 bases and 1 base, with 12 bases remaining between them. Here the CDR3 DNA reads TGTGCCAGCTCTTTTGCCTCGAACACTGAAGCTTTCTTT. Amino acids: CASSFASNTEAFF.

This rearrangement joins TRBV5-4 to TRBJ1-2; a weak D match, TRBD1 (5 bases). The germline V and J ends were trimmed by 0 bases and 4 bases, with 10 bases remaining between them. The CDR3 is 14 amino acids. The germline CDR1 and CDR2 sequences are SGHNT and YYREEE (reference sequence). The CDR3 reads CASSLGGGGYGYTF. The CDR3 DNA follows: TGTGCCAGCAGCTTGGGCGGGGGTGGCTATGGCTACACCTTC.

The chain is built from TRBV19 and TRBJ1-3; D might be TRBD1 (5 bases). Trimming removed 4 bases at V and 0 bases at J, with 7 bases between. Germline V lookup: CDR1 LNHDA, CDR2 SQIVND (reference sequence). The CDR3 is 14 amino acids. The CDR3 DNA sequence: TGTGCCAGTAGTAGGACAATCTCTGGAAACACCATATATTTT. The encoded protein is CASSRTISGNTIYF.

This sequence joins TRBV10-2 and TRBJ1-5; D is unclear. This CDR3 contains 16 residues. The V end lost 5 bases, the J end lost 4 bases, and 18 bases lay between the germline ends. Germline lookup yields CDR1 WSHSY and CDR2 SAAADI. CDR3 loop: CASSIGTSPLNQPQHF. DNA of the CDR3: TGCGCCAGCAGTATTGGAACCTCGCCTTTAAATCAGCCCCAGCATTTT.

This chain connects TRBV4-3 to TRBJ1-3; 7 bases map to TRBD1. V lost 2 bases, J lost 1 base, and 14 bases stayed unmatched. This CDR3 has 19 residues. CDR1 and CDR2 from the germline V gene are LGHNA and YSLEER. CDR3 region: CASSQNPQRGRVSGNTIYF. The CDR3 DNA follows: TGCGCCAGCAGCCAAAATCCCCAGAGGGGGCGAGTATCTGGAAACACCATATATTTT.

The J gene is TRBJ1-2, the V gene TRBV7-6; no definite D call. The CDR3 spans 11 residues. Germline lookup yields CDR1 SGHVS and CDR2 FNYEAQ. Trimming removed 5 bases from V and 5 bases from J, with 6 bases in between. For the CDR3, the DNA is TGTGCCAGCAGCCCGGGTTATGGCTACACCTTC. It translates to CASSPGYGYTF.

The chain links TRBV4-3 to TRBJ1-2; D is perhaps TRBD1 (5 bases). Per the germline V gene, CDR1 is LGHNA and CDR2 is YSLEER. Trimming shortened V by 1 base and J by 8 bases, and 11 bases separated the two germline ends. This CDR3 has 13 residues. CDR3 sequence (DNA): TGCGCCAGCAGCCAAGGGGGCCGGGGCGGCTACACCTTC. Protein sequence: CASSQGGRGGYTF.

J is TRBJ1-2 and V is TRBV19, with 7 bases aligning to TRBD1. The germline gives CDR1 LNHDA, CDR2 SQIVND (reference sequence). The length of the CDR3 is 13 residues. V gave up 6 bases and J gave up 8 bases; unmatched junction bases: 9. This CDR3 reads CASSPTGVWGYTF. CDR3 DNA sequence: TGTGCCAGTAGCCCTACAGGGGTATGGGGCTACACCTTC.

The chain couples TRBV18 to TRBJ2-5, with 9 bases matching TRBD1. V was pared by 6 bases and J by 1 base, with 3 bases of the junction left unmatched. CDR3 length: 14 amino acids. Germline-derived CDR1 and CDR2 are KGHSH and LQKENI. As DNA, the CDR3 is TGTGCCAGCTCGGAGACAGGGGGCCAAGAGACCCAGTACTTC. This encodes CASSETGGQETQYF.

This rearrangement joins TRBV6-5 to TRBJ2-1; tentative D call: TRBD2 (6 bases). With 2 bases removed from V and 6 bases from J, the gap between germline ends came to 11 bases. The germline V gene has CDR1 MNHEY and CDR2 SVGAGI. This CDR3 spans 14 amino acids. CDR3 sequence (DNA): TGTGCCAGCAGTTACGCGGGGTCTGCCAATGAGCAGTTCTTC. As protein: CASSYAGSANEQFF.